These 29 T cell receptor beta chains were sequenced from one sample in a study of regulatory T cells in long-lasting Graves disease. Specified time point: newly diagnosed GD, antithyroid drugs for less than 3 months. PBMCs were the source of the RNA used for TCR sequencing. Sequencing libraries for TCR beta were prepared with iRepertoire HTBI primers and Arm-PCR of CDR3 regions. Via MiXCR, TCRdb re-called the multiplex PCR reads, giving one row per CDR3 protein. The sample lists 580,000 or so distinct CDR3 sequences; about 16% were seen once. These sequences were also reported in another study, on T cells in Graves' hyperthyroidism and ophthalmopathy.

Sample: peripheral blood mononuclear cells (PBMCs), taken at new diagnosis, from a patient treated with antithyroid drugs. Receptors originate from a man in his late teens or twenties with Graves disease.

This clonotype was counted between two and nine times. This chain connects TRBV9 to TRBJ2-3; D is perhaps TRBD1 (6 bases). Deletions cut 2 bases from V and 3 bases from J, with 10 bases between. CDR3 length: 14 amino acids. Germline CDR1 is SGDLS and CDR2 is YYNGEE. The CDR3 DNA follows: TGTGCCAGCAGCGTCAACAGGGTGACAGATACGCAGTATTTT. Translation gives CASSVNRVTDTQYF. Full variable domain (remainder filled in from reference TRBV9 and TRBJ2-3): DSGVTQTPKHLITATGQRVTLRCSPRSGDLSVYWYQQSLDQGLQFLIQYYNGEERAKGNILERFSAQQFPDLHSELNLSSLELGDSALYFCASSVNRVTDTQYFGPGTRLTVL.

The genes are TRBV7-9 and TRBJ1-4; D unresolved. Germline V gene data show CDR1 as SEHNR and CDR2 as FQNEAQ (reference sequence). The length of the CDR3 is 13 residues. Trimming removed 10 bases at V and 4 bases at J, with 13 bases between. CDR3 region: CATSGENNEKLFF. As DNA, the CDR3 is TGTGCCACTTCGGGAGAGAATAATGAAAAACTGTTTTTT.

In its sample, this clonotype was seen many times. The CDR3 sequence is CASSLRGSGYRGDYGYTF. CDR3 in DNA: TGTGCCAGCAGCTTGCGCGGCTCCGGCTACCGGGGGGATTATGGCTACACCTTC. The chain couples TRBV5-5 to TRBJ1-2; possible D gene TRBD1, 5 bases. The CDR3 runs to 18 residues. The V end was cut by 1 base, the J end by 5 bases, with 24 bases between. Germline-derived CDR1 and CDR2 are SGHKS and YYEKEE (reference sequence).

The chain couples TRBV7-9 to TRBJ2-7; 7 bases match TRBD1. This CDR3 is built from 18 residues. CDR1 SEHNR and CDR2 FQNEAQ come from the germline V gene (reference sequence). V shed 4 bases, J shed 0 bases, and the junction held 15 bases outside the gene matches. The CDR3 is CASSSRTGSETASYEQYF. The DNA of the CDR3 is TGTGCCAGCAGCTCACGGACAGGAAGCGAAACGGCCTCCTACGAGCAGTACTTC.

This clonotype was seen ten or more times. The CDR3 nucleotides are TGTGCCTGGAGTGTGAGGGGATTCTATGGCTACACCTTC. Amino acid sequence: CAWSVRGFYGYTF. The rearrangement joins TRBV30 to TRBJ1-2, with a weak D call TRBD1 (5 bases). The germline CDR1 and CDR2 sequences are GTSNPN and SVGIG (reference sequence). The CDR3 totals 13 residues. The germline V and J ends were trimmed by 0 bases and 4 bases, with 9 bases remaining between them.

This clonotype was detected ten times or more. V usage is TRBV28 and J usage is TRBJ2-1; D call uncertain. V lost 4 bases to trimming and J lost 8 bases, with 6 bases between them. This CDR3 spans 11 amino acids. Germline CDR1 MDHEN, CDR2 SYDVKM. CDR3: CASSSYYEQFF. In DNA, the CDR3 is TGTGCCAGCAGTTCGTACTATGAGCAGTTCTTC.

There are a few counts of this clonotype. V gene TRBV5-1 combines with J gene TRBJ2-7; 10 bases fit TRBD2. V dropped 6 bases and J dropped 4; count of bases not matched to a gene: 10. The length of the CDR3 is 15 residues. Germline CDR1 SGHRS, CDR2 YFSETQ. The CDR3 reads CASTPSSGSTYEQYF. The DNA for the CDR3 is TGCGCCAGCACCCCATCTAGCGGGAGTACTTACGAGCAGTACTTC.

There are many counts of this clonotype. This chain connects TRBV28 to TRBJ1-1, with TRBD1 as a possible D gene (6 bases). Germline V gene lookup returns CDR1 MDHEN and CDR2 SYDVKM. The CDR3 contains 13 residues. The V end was cut by 6 bases, the J end by 1 base, with 9 bases between. The CDR3 is CASRPGQNTEAFF. Written as DNA, the CDR3 is TGTGCCAGCAGACCGGGACAGAACACTGAAGCTTTCTTT. The full variable domain, its missing parts supplied by reference TRBV28 and TRBJ1-1, is DVKVTQSSRYLVKRTGEKVFLECVQDMDHENMFWYRQDPGLGLRLIYFSYDVKMKEKGDIPEGYSVSREKKERFSLILESASTNQTSMYLCASRPGQNTEAFFGQGTRLTVV.

This clonotype has just a few counts. CDR3 loop: CASSLKLGGYIQYF. CDR3 sequence (DNA): TGTGCCAGCAGTTTAAAGTTGGGCGGCTACATTCAGTACTTC. This rearrangement joins TRBV27 to TRBJ2-4; no clear D. Per the germline V gene, CDR1 is MNHEY and CDR2 is SMNVEV (reference sequence). The V gene lost 2 bases and the J gene lost 8 bases, with 13 bases spanning the gap. CDR3 length: 14 residues.

This clonotype was seen at least ten times. The rearrangement uses TRBV3-1 and TRBJ2-2; D gene unclear. Germline V gene data show CDR1 as LGHDT and CDR2 as YNNKEL (reference sequence). V was trimmed by 5 bases and J by 2 bases, leaving 9 bases between them. This CDR3 has 14 amino acids. This chain's CDR3 is CASSSGTNTGELFF. The CDR3 bases are TGTGCCAGCAGCTCCGGAACTAACACCGGGGAGCTGTTTTTT. Supplemented by reference TRBV3-1 and TRBJ2-2, the full variable domain reads DTAVSQTPKYLVTQMGNDKSIKCEQNLGHDTMYWYKQDSKKFLKIMFSYNNKELIINETVPNRFSPKSPDKAHLNLHINSLELGDSAVYFCASSSGTNTGELFFGEGSRLTVL.

The rearrangement uses TRBV19 and TRBJ2-1; D might be TRBD1 or TRBD2, each matching 5 bases. CDR3 length: 15 residues. Germline loops: CDR1 LNHDA, CDR2 SQIVND (reference sequence). With 1 base removed from V and 5 bases from J, the gap between germline ends came to 12 bases. This chain's CDR3 is CASSIVGDPNNEQFF. DNA for the CDR3: TGTGCCAGTAGTATAGTGGGGGACCCAAACAATGAGCAGTTCTTC.

Notes on this clonotype: A read error is likely here: a far larger clone is one base away. V and J are TRBV11-2 and TRBJ2-1, with TRBD2 as a possible D gene (5 bases). V gave up 7 bases and J gave up 7 bases, with 17 bases separating them. The CDR3 extends over 14 amino acids. The germline V gene encodes CDR1 SGHAT and CDR2 FQNNGV. The CDR3 reads CASTQLVGANEQFF. The CDR3 DNA reads TGTGCCAGCACCCAACTAGTGGGAGCTAATGAGCAGTTCTTC.

This clonotype has only a few counts. One end of the junction fails to match germline, which may point to a read error. The rearrangement joins TRBV20-1 to TRBJ1-4; no definite D call. Germline loops: CDR1 DFQATT, CDR2 SNEGSKA (reference sequence). CDR3 length equals 11 residues. The CDR3 coding sequence is TGCAGTGCTAGAGTGGGTGAAAAACTGGTTTTT. Translating it yields CSARVGEKLVF.

This clonotype came up many times. This chain joins TRBV6-2 or TRBV6-3 and TRBJ2-3; D ambiguous. This CDR3 has 15 amino acids. CDR1 is MNHEY, CDR2 SVGEGT, per germline. The V end was cut by 0 bases, the J end by 6 bases, with 13 bases between. CDR3 in DNA: TGTGCCAGCAGTTACTCGCGGACCTCTGGGGATACGCAGTATTTT. Translated: CASSYSRTSGDTQYF.

This clonotype was seen a few times. The CDR3 carries no conserved terminal phenylalanine or tryptophan, so it likely arises from a read error. The chain has TRBV12-3 or TRBV12-4 and TRBJ1-1, with 7 bases matching TRBD1. The V and J ends lost 4 bases and 2 bases, in that order; junction bases with no gene match: 4. This CDR3 comprises 14 residues. CDR3: CASSWTGGNTEAFS. The CDR3 bases are TGTGCCAGCAGTTGGACAGGTGGTAACACTGAAGCTTTCTCT.

This clonotype was seen more than once but under ten times. The CDR3 sequence is CASSVGGLAGAETQYF. CDR3 bases: TGTGCCAGCAGCGTAGGGGGACTAGCGGGAGCAGAGACCCAGTACTTC. The chain has TRBV9 and TRBJ2-5, with 14 bases matching TRBD2. This CDR3 is 16 amino acids long. Trimming took 0 bases from V and 4 from J; bases not matched to a gene: 2. Germline V gives CDR1 SGDLS, CDR2 YYNGEE.

This clonotype was counted a few times. The chain is built from TRBV4-1 and TRBJ1-4, with D unclear. This CDR3 contains 17 residues. Between the trimmed V and J ends, which lost 0 bases and 5 bases, there was a span of 16 bases. Germline V gives CDR1 MGHRA, CDR2 YSYEKL. The CDR3 nucleotides are TGCGCCAGCAGCCAAGAACCCAGACCGAGGCTCAATGAAAAACTGTTTTTT. As protein: CASSQEPRPRLNEKLFF.

The table lists this clonotype with many counts. V is TRBV30 and J is TRBJ2-1, with TRBD2 matching over 9 bases. The CDR3 loop spans 13 amino acids. Germline assignment: CDR1 GTSNPN and CDR2 SVGIG (reference sequence). Trimming removed 0 bases from V and 15 bases from J; junction bases left unmatched: 9. DNA of the CDR3: TGTGCCTGGAGTGTACCGGGCGGGAGGGCCTCGTTCTTC. This encodes CAWSVPGGRASFF.

This clonotype was recorded a few times. This sequence joins TRBV5-6 and TRBJ1-1, with TRBD1 matching over 9 bases. Losses at the gene ends were 4 bases for V and 4 bases for J; bases not matched to a gene: 8. Germline V gene sequence: CDR1 SGHDT, CDR2 YYEEEE. CDR3 length: 15 amino acids. CDR3: CASSRDGQGRTEAFF. The CDR3 coding sequence is TGTGCCAGCAGCCGCGACGGACAGGGGCGCACTGAAGCTTTCTTT. Looking up the rest from reference TRBV5-6 and TRBJ1-1 gives the full variable domain: DAGVTQSPTHLIKTRGQQVTLRCSPKSGHDTVSWYQQALGQGPQFIFQYYEEEERQRGNFPDRFSGHQFPNYSSELNVNALLLGDSALYLCASSRDGQGRTEAFFGQGTRLTVV.

This clonotype has ten or more counts. V and J are TRBV20-1 and TRBJ2-3, with a possible D match to TRBD2 (5 bases). The CDR3 loop spans 11 amino acids. Germline CDR1 DFQATT, CDR2 SNEGSKA (reference sequence). Trimming removed 3 bases from V and 8 bases from J, with 9 bases in between. The CDR3: CSARAGGTQYF. The CDR3 nucleotides read TGCAGTGCTAGGGCCGGAGGTACGCAGTATTTT.

The table lists this clonotype with many counts. The genes are TRBV9 and TRBJ1-1; 7 bases map to TRBD1. Germline CDR1 SGDLS, CDR2 YYNGEE. The length of the CDR3 is 14 residues. V lost 0 bases to trimming and J lost 6 bases; unmatched junction nucleotides: 5. The CDR3: CASSVDPGGPEAFF. CDR3 nucleotide sequence: TGTGCCAGCAGCGTAGATCCAGGGGGGCCTGAAGCTTTCTTT.

This clonotype occurred many times. The rearrangement links TRBV28 to TRBJ2-1; 10 bases align to TRBD1. CDR3 length: 16 amino acids. Germline-derived CDR1 and CDR2 are MDHEN and SYDVKM. With V trimmed by 2 bases and J by 0 bases, 1 base remained unmatched. CDR3 protein: CASSLGDRGSYNEQFF. DNA for the CDR3: TGTGCCAGCAGTTTAGGGGACAGGGGCTCCTACAATGAGCAGTTCTTC.

This clonotype was seen more than once but under ten times. The V call is TRBV15, the J call TRBJ2-1; D uncertain. Germline CDR1 and CDR2: LNHNV and YYDKDF (reference sequence). Trimming pared 0 bases from V and 2 bases from J, leaving 11 bases between. The CDR3 totals 16 residues. CDR3 region: CATSRDGLAPYNEQFF. Here the CDR3 DNA reads TGTGCCACCAGCAGAGACGGGCTTGCCCCCTACAATGAGCAGTTCTTC.

This clonotype appeared many times. The chain uses TRBV12-3 or TRBV12-4 and TRBJ1-1; D is possibly TRBD1 (5 bases). The germline V and J ends were trimmed by 3 bases and 6 bases, with 17 bases remaining between them. The CDR3 is made up of 15 amino acids. As DNA, the CDR3 is TGTGCCAGCAGTTTTATACCGGGGACGGCCCCTGAAGCTTTCTTT. Translating it yields CASSFIPGTAPEAFF.

This chain uses TRBV20-1 with TRBJ2-7; D gene uncertain. V shed 3 bases and J shed 5 bases, with 8 bases lying between them. Germline V lookup: CDR1 DFQATT, CDR2 SNEGSKA (reference sequence). CDR3 length: 11 amino acids. The CDR3 loop is CSASIRNEQYF. The CDR3 DNA reads as TGCAGTGCTAGTATTCGGAACGAGCAGTACTTC.

The table lists this clonotype with many counts. V gene TRBV19 combines with J gene TRBJ1-1; D perhaps matches TRBD1 (6 bases). Trimming stripped 3 bases from V and 1 base from J, with 15 bases between. CDR3 size: 16 residues. Germline V gene lookup returns CDR1 LNHDA and CDR2 SQIVND (reference sequence). The CDR3: CASSMDSRATNTEAFF. In DNA form, the CDR3 reads TGTGCCAGTAGTATGGACAGCCGAGCGACGAACACTGAAGCTTTCTTT.

The sample holds a few counts of this clonotype. The chain combines TRBV5-6 with TRBJ2-2; D uncertain. The ends were cut back, 1 base at V and 4 bases at J, with 11 bases in the middle. Germline CDR1 is SGHDT and CDR2 is YYEEEE. The CDR3 has 15 residues. Here the CDR3 reads CASSLRRRRTGELFF. CDR3 nucleotide sequence: TGTGCCAGCAGCTTGAGACGACGGCGCACCGGGGAGCTGTTTTTT. The variable domain in full, with the rest retrieved from reference TRBV5-6 and TRBJ2-2, is DAGVTQSPTHLIKTRGQQVTLRCSPKSGHDTVSWYQQALGQGPQFIFQYYEEEERQRGNFPDRFSGHQFPNYSSELNVNALLLGDSALYLCASSLRRRRTGELFFGEGSRLTVL.

The V call is TRBV5-1, the J call TRBJ2-1; D is unresolved. V lost 2 bases and J lost 0, with 9 bases in between. Germline V gene lookup returns CDR1 SGHRS and CDR2 YFSETQ. This CDR3 spans 15 amino acids. The CDR3 region has the DNA TGCGCCAGCAGCTTAACAAAAAGCTCCTACAATGAGCAGTTCTTC. Its translation is CASSLTKSSYNEQFF.

The chain employs TRBV24-1 and TRBJ2-3, with unresolved D. V lost 4 bases, J lost 0 bases, and 13 bases lay in between. Germline values: CDR1 KGHDR, CDR2 SFDVKD. The CDR3 is 16 amino acids. The CDR3 DNA follows: TGTGCCACCAGTGACAGTAAAGATTTTAGCACAGATACGCAGTATTTT. Encoded protein: CATSDSKDFSTDTQYF.